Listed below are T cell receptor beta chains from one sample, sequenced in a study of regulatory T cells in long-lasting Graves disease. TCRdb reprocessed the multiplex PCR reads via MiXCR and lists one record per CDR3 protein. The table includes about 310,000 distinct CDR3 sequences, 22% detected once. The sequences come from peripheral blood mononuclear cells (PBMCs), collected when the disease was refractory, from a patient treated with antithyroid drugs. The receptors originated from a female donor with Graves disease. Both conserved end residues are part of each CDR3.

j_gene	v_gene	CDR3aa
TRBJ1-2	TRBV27	CASPFGYTF
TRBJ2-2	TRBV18	CASSPTGTSRSATGELFF
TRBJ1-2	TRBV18	CASQDGSNYGYTF
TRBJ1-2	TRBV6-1	CASSPGQGSLLNYGYTF
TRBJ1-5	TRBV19	CASTLDRAGNQPQHF
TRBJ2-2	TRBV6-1	CASRAPSGRGAGELFF
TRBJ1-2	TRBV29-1	CSVVPGDYGYTF
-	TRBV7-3	CASSPLGEGRNEQFF
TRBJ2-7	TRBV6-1	CASSTWKPPYEQYF
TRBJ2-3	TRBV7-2	CASSPSLSTDTQYF
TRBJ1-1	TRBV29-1	CSVELGDSTEAFF
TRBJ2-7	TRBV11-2	CASSPPLGTSGTYEQYF
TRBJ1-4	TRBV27	CASSSQGGGEKLFF
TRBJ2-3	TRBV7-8	CASSPGGLAGDTQYF